The text below deals with one TCR beta chain. The CDR3 covers 18 residues. V was clipped by 0 bases and J by 4 bases, with 18 bases between them. Germline CDR1 MNHEY, CDR2 SVGEGT. The record originates from a study of blood T cell repertoires in COVID-19. Authors' data handling: Amplifying reference gene primers gave estimates of nucleated cell counts. Profiled with immunoSEQ multiplex PCR; TCRdb holds only in-frame clones, not every one. V and J calls and clone size follow that table, whereas D and trimming were derived from the DNA. Of about 400,000 clones in the sample, more than 75% were seen once.

The chain recombines TRBV6-2 or TRBV6-3 with TRBJ2-2, with D possibly matching TRBD2 (5 bases). This clonotype originated in a human donor in a cohort sampled during active COVID-19. Sequenced: peripheral blood. The chain's CDR3 is CASSYSGRGGFITGELFF. The CDR3 bases are TGTGCCAGCAGTTACTCGGGTCGGGGTGGTTTTATCACCGGGGAGCTGTTTTTT.